One T cell receptor beta chain is described in this entry. From CD4+ cells came CD45RA+ naive and CD45RA-negative memory subsets. Produced via immunoSEQ multiplex PCR; TCRdb's table is partial and in-frame only. The table has about 2.3 million clones, 85% to 95% seen once. The ends lost 0 bases at V and 9 bases at J; junction bases unmatched: 7. The CDR3 spans 15 residues. Germline loops: CDR1 SEHNR, CDR2 FQNEAQ (reference sequence). This specimen belongs to a study of shared clonotypes between healthy human individuals. Sequencing used naive CD4+ T cells from PBMCs. The subset was: CD45RA+ positively selected. This clonotype was obtained from a young man in good health. Some clones in this sample may be carry-over from other donors' samples. The V and J genes are TRBV7-9 and TRBJ2-1, with 8 bases aligning to TRBD1. CDR3 protein: CASSLALWTGIEQFF. CDR3 bases: TGTGCCAGCAGCTTAGCGCTTTGGACAGGGATTGAGCAGTTCTTC. Drawing the rest from reference TRBV7-9 and TRBJ2-1, the complete variable domain is DTGVSQNPRHKITKRGQNVTFRCDPISEHNRLYWYRQTLGQGPEFLTYFQNEAQLEKSRLLSDRFSAERPKGSFSTLEIQRTEQGDSAMYLCASSLALWTGIEQFFGPGTRLTVL.